This entry lists 3 T cell receptor beta chains sequenced from one sample in a study of blood T cell repertoires in COVID-19. Clones were sequenced by immunoSEQ multiplex PCR, and TCRdb holds only the in-frame ones, with some missing. The repertoire holds over 130,000 clones, with roughly four fifths as singletons. Material: PBMCs or T cells enriched from blood (not recorded which). The receptors derive from a young woman who had been exposed to COVID-19.

This clone appeared a single time. The chain links TRBV5-1 to TRBJ2-5, with D perhaps TRBD1 (6 bases). The length of the CDR3 is 15 residues. Germline CDR1 reads SGHRS; CDR2 reads YFSETQ. Trimming cost V 2 bases and J 4 bases, with 15 bases left between them. The CDR3 is CASSFTGRGPETQYF. The CDR3 DNA follows: TGCGCCAGCAGCTTCACGGGCAGGGGCCCAGAGACCCAGTACTTC.

The chain employs TRBV5-3 and TRBJ2-7, with 11 bases aligning to TRBD1. TRBV5-3 is given ORF status, its function remaining uncertain. J lost 5 bases, V lost 3 bases, and 4 bases had no gene match. This CDR3 spans 14 amino acids. CDR3 in amino acids: CARSWGTGGHEQYF. The CDR3 DNA follows: TGTGCCAGAAGCTGGGGGACAGGGGGGCACGAGCAGTACTTC.

The chain has TRBV6-5 and TRBJ1-1, with 8 nucleotides matching TRBD1. The CDR3 is 15 amino acids. Germline CDR1 MNHEY, CDR2 SVGAGI. V lost 2 bases to trimming and J lost 1 base; unmatched junction nucleotides: 3. CDR3 nucleotides: TGTGCCAGCAGTTACCTAGGACAGGGGAACACTGAAGCTTTCTTT. Translation gives CASSYLGQGNTEAFF.